This T cell receptor (beta chain) appears in the sequencing data of a study of CXCR3-negative and CXCR3-positive naive CD8 T cells. General observations from the study: For the naive subsets, surface CD5 was similar, and TCR strength was inferred from TRB CDR3 properties. With CXCR3 expression partially decreased after cryopreservation, most assays relied on fresh PBMCs. Naive cells with CXCR3 showed TRB CDR3s that were more hydrophobic than those in CXCR3-negative naive cells.

Each TRB cDNA library was prepared by 5' RACE (with UMI labels). TCRdb derives one entry per CDR3 protein from the 5' RACE reads, leaving out DNA. The table gives under 110,000 distinct CDR3 sequences; the top ten clones make up roughly 0.38% of it. This CDR3 contains 17 residues. The germline CDR1 and CDR2 sequences are MNHEY and SVGAGI. Note on this clonotype: The antigen remains undetermined.

The V call is TRBV6-5, the J call TRBJ2-2; the D call from TCRdb, TRBD1, cannot be confirmed without DNA. The receptor's source is a human donor in good health. Some clones in this sample may be carry-over from other donors' samples. What was sequenced was naive CXCR3+ CD8+ T cells from blood. The subset here: CD45RO-CCR7+CD27+CD95- naive CD8+ T cells expressing CXCR3 (TNR3+). This CDR3 is CASSWAGGGKGTGELFF.